A single sample gave rise to the 23 T cell receptor beta chains below, sequenced in a study of blood T cell repertoires in COVID-19. The method was immunoSEQ multiplex PCR; TCRdb's version includes in-frame clones alone and lacks a portion of them. The profile shows a few hundred thousand clones, 80% to 90% of them singletons. Sequenced sample: PBMCs or T cells enriched from blood (not recorded which). The source is a woman under 40 who had been exposed to COVID-19.

The genes are TRBV6-5 and TRBJ1-1; D remains ambiguous. This CDR3 comprises 12 residues. V was trimmed by 8 bases and J by 1 base, leaving 8 bases between them. CDR1 is MNHEY and CDR2 is SVGAGI in the germline V gene. The CDR3 region is CASRSGNTEAFF. For the CDR3, the DNA is TGTGCCAGCCGGAGTGGGAACACTGAAGCTTTCTTT.

V and J are TRBV7-2 and TRBJ2-1; 12 positions match TRBD2. The CDR3 is 16 amino acids. Germline assignment: CDR1 SGHTA and CDR2 FQGNSA. Trimming removed 2 bases from V and 8 bases from J; junction bases left unmatched: 7. The CDR3 DNA reads as TGTGCCAGCAGCTTAACTAGCGGGGGGTGGGCCGATGAGCAGTTCTTC. Its protein product is CASSLTSGGWADEQFF.

The chain has TRBV10-1 and TRBJ1-3; no reliable D call. This CDR3 has 13 amino acids. Deletions cut 0 bases from V and 2 bases from J, with 2 bases between. Germline values: CDR1 WNHNN, CDR2 SYGVQD (reference sequence). Here the CDR3 DNA reads TGCGCCAGCAGTGAGTCCGCTGGAAACACCATATATTTT. It encodes CASSESAGNTIYF.

This clone was detected a few times. The V call is TRBV7-8, the J call TRBJ1-2, with D uncertain. Deletions cut 6 bases from V and 8 bases from J, with 22 bases between. The CDR3 length is 15 residues. The V gene's germline CDR1 is SGHVS and CDR2 FQNEAQ. In DNA, the CDR3 is TGTGCCAGCAGTCATAGCTTAAGCAGAGTGGTAGGCTACACCTTC. Amino acid sequence: CASSHSLSRVVGYTF. The complete variable domain, with remaining parts taken from reference TRBV7-8 and TRBJ1-2, reads GAGVSQSPRYKVAKRGQDVALRCDPISGHVSLFWYQQALGQGPEFLTYFQNEAQLDKSGLPSDRFFAERPEGSVSTLKIQRTQQEDSAVYLCASSHSLSRVVGYTFGSGTRLTVV.

This clone came up once. CDR3 DNA: TGTGCCAGCAGCTCTGGACAGGGTGGCTATGGCTACACCTTC. It is translated as CASSSGQGGYGYTF. The V gene is TRBV5-4, the J gene TRBJ1-2; 8 bases fit TRBD1. The length of the CDR3 is 14 residues. CDR1 and CDR2 from the germline V gene are SGHNT and YYREEE (reference sequence). J lost 4 bases, V lost 3 bases, and 5 bases had no gene match. Full variable domain (missing parts from reference TRBV5-4 and TRBJ1-2): ETGVTQSPTHLIKTRGQQVTLRCSSQSGHNTVSWYQQALGQGPQFIFQYYREEENGRGNFPPRFSGLQFPNYSSELNVNALELDDSALYLCASSSGQGGYGYTFGSGTRLTVV.

The rearrangement uses TRBV2 and TRBJ1-1, with D possibly matching TRBD1 (6 bases). Germline CDR1 is SNHLY and CDR2 is FYNNEI. V lost 1 base, J lost 0 bases, and 18 bases lay in between. This CDR3 region has 18 residues. CDR3 sequence: CASSEEGRGTGLNTEAFF. In nucleotides, the CDR3 is TGTGCCAGCAGTGAAGAAGGGAGGGGCACAGGGTTGAACACTGAAGCTTTCTTT.

The rearrangement links TRBV11-3 to TRBJ1-1, with 10 bases lining up with TRBD1. The CDR3 extends over 15 amino acids. Germline CDR1 SGHNT, CDR2 YENEEA. V was pared by 4 bases and J by 3 bases, with 5 bases of the junction left unmatched. The DNA of the CDR3 is TGTGCCAGCAGCTCGACCGGACAGGGGGACACTGAAGCTTTCTTT. It encodes CASSSTGQGDTEAFF.

The J gene is TRBJ2-3, the V gene TRBV19; 13 nucleotides match TRBD2. The V and J ends lost 5 bases and 6 bases, in that order; junction bases with no gene match: 2. This CDR3 has 14 residues. Per the germline V gene, CDR1 is LNHDA and CDR2 is SQIVND (reference sequence). In DNA form, the CDR3 reads TGTGCCAGTAGTCGGACTAGCGGGGGTGATACGCAGTATTTT. Translating gives CASSRTSGGDTQYF.

V is TRBV3-1 (or the pseudogene TRBV3-2) and J is TRBJ2-3; weak D call: TRBD2 (5 bases). Trimming left V 0 bases short and J 0 bases short, with 10 bases between. Germline lookup yields CDR1 LGHDT and CDR2 YNNKEL (reference sequence). This CDR3 has 16 amino acids. The CDR3 is CASSQESTISTDTQYF. In DNA, the CDR3 is TGTGCCAGCAGCCAAGAATCGACTATCAGCACAGATACGCAGTATTTT.

The J gene is TRBJ1-6, the V gene TRBV13; 8 nucleotides align to TRBD1. The V segment lost 3 bases and the J segment 8 bases; nucleotides outside the gene matches: 9. In germline, CDR1 is PRHDT, CDR2 FYEKMQ (reference sequence). The CDR3 length is 16 residues. For the CDR3, the DNA is TGTGCCAGCAGCTTGGGGGAGACAGGGGTGGATTCACCCCTCCACTTT. It encodes CASSLGETGVDSPLHF.

This clone was detected only a few times. The rearrangement uses TRBV5-1 and TRBJ1-4, with a possible D match to TRBD1 (6 bases). V lost 0 bases, J lost 8 bases, and 11 bases lay in between. The CDR3 consists of 14 residues. The germline gives CDR1 SGHRS, CDR2 YFSETQ. The CDR3 spells CASSLVPGVEKLFF. In DNA form, the CDR3 reads TGCGCCAGCAGCTTGGTACCAGGGGTCGAAAAACTGTTTTTT.

The gene calls are TRBV3-1 (or the pseudogene TRBV3-2) and TRBJ1-5, with D tentatively TRBD1 (5 bases). Per germline, CDR1 LGHDT and CDR2 YNNKEL (reference sequence). This CDR3 spans 15 amino acids. With 1 base removed from V and 2 bases from J, the gap between germline ends came to 9 bases. The CDR3 DNA sequence: TGTGCCAGCAGCCAAGGCCGGGGGGGCAATCAGCCCCAGCATTTT. Amino acid sequence: CASSQGRGGNQPQHF.

This rearrangement joins TRBV29-1 to TRBJ1-3; D is undetermined. The V gene lost 4 bases and the J gene lost 4 bases, with 14 bases spanning the gap. The CDR3 runs 14 residues. In germline, CDR1 is SQVTM, CDR2 ANQGSEA. CDR3 residues: CSVVYGLHGNTIYF. The CDR3, as DNA: TGCAGCGTTGTATATGGCTTACACGGAAACACCATATATTTT. The full variable domain, with the rest looked up from reference TRBV29-1 and TRBJ1-3, is SAVISQKPSRDICQRGTSLTIQCQVDSQVTMMFWYRQQPGQSLTLIATANQGSEATYESGFVIDKFPISRPNLTFSTLTVSNMSPEDSSIYLCSVVYGLHGNTIYFGEGSWLTVV.

This clone has only a few counts. This rearrangement joins TRBV11-3 to TRBJ1-1; 7 positions match TRBD1. CDR3 size: 13 residues. Losses at the gene ends were 5 bases for V and 3 bases for J; bases not matched to a gene: 3. The V gene's germline CDR1 is SGHNT and CDR2 YENEEA. CDR3 amino acids: CASSEGQYTEAFF. As DNA, the CDR3 is TGTGCCAGCAGCGAGGGACAGTACACTGAAGCTTTCTTT.

The chain has TRBV9 and TRBJ2-3; 9 nucleotides line up with TRBD2. The CDR3 totals 17 residues. The V gene end was trimmed by 0 bases and the J gene end by 6 bases; junction bases not matched to a gene: 11. Germline CDR1 reads SGDLS; CDR2 reads YYNGEE. The CDR3 is CASSVEGGGVLMDTQYF. The DNA of the CDR3 is TGTGCCAGCAGCGTAGAGGGCGGGGGGGTTCTGATGGATACGCAGTATTTT.

The rearrangement uses TRBV19 and TRBJ1-5; D is undetermined. The CDR3 has 14 residues. The V and J ends lost 2 bases and 1 base respectively, with 6 bases between them. Germline CDR1 reads LNHDA; CDR2 reads SQIVND (reference sequence). CDR3 amino acids: CASSIHASNQPQHF. The CDR3 DNA is TGTGCCAGTAGTATACACGCGAGCAATCAGCCCCAGCATTTT.

J is TRBJ1-5 and V is TRBV19; D may be TRBD1 (6 bases). The CDR3 totals 15 residues. CDR1 LNHDA and CDR2 SQIVND come from the germline V gene (reference sequence). V was shortened by 7 bases and J by 2 bases, with 15 bases between the two germline ends. This CDR3 reads CASIAGAVGNQPQHF. CDR3 DNA: TGTGCCAGTATAGCGGGGGCGGTGGGCAATCAGCCCCAGCATTTT. The full variable domain, completed using reference TRBV19 and TRBJ1-5, is DGGITQSPKYLFRKEGQNVTLSCEQNLNHDAMYWYRQDPGQGLRLIYYSQIVNDFQKGDIAEGYSVSREKKESFPLTVTSAQKNPTAFYLCASIAGAVGNQPQHFGDGTRLSIL.

The chain uses TRBV7-2 and TRBJ1-3, with TRBD1 as a possible D gene (6 bases). CDR1 is SGHTA and CDR2 is FQGNSA in the germline V gene. Trimming cost V 8 bases and J 2 bases, with 13 bases left between them. The CDR3 is made up of 14 amino acids. The CDR3 here is CASRSEGAGNTIYF. In DNA, the CDR3 is TGTGCCAGCCGCTCCGAGGGGGCTGGAAACACCATATATTTT.

This clone showed up just a few times. V gene TRBV24-1 combines with J gene TRBJ1-5; 7 bases are shared with TRBD1. With 3 bases clipped from V and 6 bases from J, the junction kept 10 bases outside the gene matches. Germline V CDR1 and CDR2: KGHDR, SFDVKD. CDR3 length equals 16 residues. CDR3 DNA: TGTGCCACCAGTGATCCAGGCGAGGGGGCCCGTCAGCCCCAGCATTTT. Protein sequence: CATSDPGEGARQPQHF.

This chain connects TRBV29-1 to TRBJ1-4, with 7 positions matching TRBD1. J was trimmed by 5 bases and V by 5 bases; bases with no gene match: 11. This CDR3 spans 15 amino acids. Germline V lookup: CDR1 SQVTM, CDR2 ANQGSEA. CDR3 sequence: CSVFLWDSSNEKLFF. The CDR3 bases are TGCAGCGTTTTTTTATGGGACAGCTCCAATGAAAAACTGTTTTTT.

The genes are TRBV6-5 and TRBJ1-6; 9 bases fit TRBD1. V dropped 0 bases and J dropped 10; count of bases not matched to a gene: 7. The CDR3 covers 16 residues. CDR1 is MNHEY and CDR2 is SVGAGI in the germline V gene. CDR3 sequence: CASSYSRDRVDSPLHF. For the CDR3, the DNA is TGTGCCAGCAGTTACTCGCGGGACAGGGTGGACTCACCCCTCCACTTT.

The chain is built from TRBV24-1 and TRBJ1-5; D is possibly TRBD1 (5 bases). V shed 3 bases and J shed 5 bases, with 10 bases lying between them. The germline CDR1 and CDR2 sequences are KGHDR and SFDVKD. The CDR3 covers 14 residues. CDR3 in DNA: TGTGCCACCAGTGATAGGGGAAGGGATCAGCCCCAGCATTTT. This codes for CATSDRGRDQPQHF.

This chain links TRBV6-5 with TRBJ1-2; 7 bases agree with TRBD1. The CDR3 extends over 13 amino acids. Germline CDR1 reads MNHEY; CDR2 reads SVGAGI. Losses at the gene ends were 3 bases for V and 7 bases for J; bases not matched to a gene: 5. The CDR3 region has the DNA TGTGCCAGCAGTTATAAGGGGGCCGCTGGCTACACCTTC. As protein: CASSYKGAAGYTF.